The T cell receptor (beta chain) under discussion was sequenced for a study of T cells after yellow fever vaccination. MiXCR, run by TCRdb on the 5' RACE reads, gives a single entry per CDR3 protein. This sample carries some 120,000 distinct CDR3 sequences, approximately 14% of them seen once, and the ten largest clones take about 40%. The CDR3 loop spans 14 amino acids. Germline lookup yields CDR1 MNHEY and CDR2 SMNVEV (reference sequence). The V gene end was trimmed by 10 bases and the J gene end by 9 bases; junction bases not matched to a gene: 12. The chain combines TRBV27 with TRBJ1-6; 7 positions match TRBD1. Here the sequenced sample was CD8+ T cells sorted from PBMCs, taken 5 days after the yellow fever booster vaccination. The TCR sequence derives from a man younger than 35 who received the YFV17D yellow fever vaccine. CDR3 protein: CATAPGQISSPLHF. The CDR3 coding sequence is TGTGCCACCGCACCGGGACAGATTAGTTCACCCCTCCACTTT.